This T cell receptor (beta chain) came from a study of spatial heterogeneity in lung cancer. As for the study in general: Detection of beta-chain sequences consistently exceeded that of alpha-chain sequences. As counted in raw reads, each unique TCR and UMI combination appeared more than ten times on average. Study-wide results and limits: Ubiquitous expanded tumor TCRs were observed in blood more at resection than follow-up.

TCRdb re-called the 5' RACE reads with MiXCR, one entry per CDR3 protein. The sample contains roughly 48,000 distinct CDR3 sequences, under 6% of which appear only once. This sample's time point: sample taken at primary tumor resection. Whole RNA came from tumor, nontumor lung or frozen PBMC and was sequenced without being sorted. Patients with untreated early-stage non-small cell lung cancer, numbering some 72, were the donors. This CDR3 is built from 15 residues. Trimming removed 0 bases from V and 0 bases from J, with 11 bases in between. Germline V gives CDR1 DFQATT, CDR2 SNEGSKA (reference sequence). This clonotype has ten or more counts. Its cognate antigen is unknown.

Source: PBMCs, taken at surgery. The chain has TRBV20-1 and TRBJ1-1; TRBD1 might be the D (6 bases). This TCR was sampled from a male donor with early-stage non-small cell lung cancer. The CDR3 nucleotides read TGCAGTGCTAGAGATTGGGCAGGGGTGAACACTGAAGCTTTCTTT. Protein product: CSARDWAGVNTEAFF.